These 2 T cell receptor beta chains came from one sample sequenced in a study of blood T cells in healthy people across ages (dated by TCRdb to about 2015). Libraries were constructed by 5' RACE. Sequencing relied on an Illumina HiSeq 2500. A second PCR of about 7 to 12 cycles was performed with a sample-barcoded 5' primer and a J-beta primer mix. Starting from the raw public reads, TCRdb applied fastp trimming at Q25, assembled clones with MiXCR and retained in-frame beta chains. Each CDR3 protein appears once, grouped with its most common genes and DNA. For this sample there are hundreds of thousands of distinct CDR3 sequences; more than 40% appear just once. In total, the top ten clones hold roughly a fifth of the sample. Input material: blood. Source of these receptors: a man aged 55 to 70 in good health.

The sample holds one count of this clonotype. V usage is TRBV7-9 and J usage is TRBJ2-5; D is possibly TRBD2 (6 bases). The V end was cut by 7 bases, the J end by 1 base, with 16 bases between. This CDR3 region has 15 residues. Per germline, CDR1 SEHNR and CDR2 FQNEAQ (reference sequence). CDR3: CASTGVREVQETQYF. The CDR3 DNA follows: TGTGCCAGCACCGGGGTGAGGGAGGTCCAAGAGACCCAGTACTTC.

As for this clonotype: A junction end diverges from the germline sequence, so it may reflect a read error. The chain employs TRBV12-3 or TRBV12-4 and TRBJ2-1; possibly TRBD1 for D (6 bases). CDR3 length: 15 residues. The CDR3 region is CASSFIQGSINKQFF. The CDR3 bases are TGTGCCAGCAGTTTTATCCAGGGGTCCATCAATAAGCAGTTCTTC.